The following is a TCR beta chain sequence with its context. Its antigen remains unknown. CDR3 length: 13 residues. V was cut by 4 bases and J by 3 bases, with 9 bases left in between. CDR1 LNHDA and CDR2 SQIVND come from the germline V gene (reference sequence). The sample comes from a study of beta chain features in type 1 diabetes. Study in general: The number of sorted cells examined across all samples was some 100 million.

Expressed TCRB transcripts were sequenced because the isolated RNA had all been reverse transcribed beforehand. Some clones are missing from TCRdb's copy, which holds only in-frame ones; the method was immunoSEQ multiplex PCR. There are about 150,000 clones in the sample; roughly 8% occur only once, and almost 0.65% lies in the top ten. Overall study findings and caveats: Researchers reported that naive, central memory and Treg TCRB repertoires appeared more similar in patients than in healthy donors. Among patients with Type 1 diabetes, TCRB CDR3s were moderately but significantly shorter in every one of the four CD4+ subsets.

Sample: central memory CD4+ T cells from blood. This sequence was found in a man between 18 and 35 years old in good health. This sequence joins TRBV19 and TRBJ2-5; D ambiguous. CDR3 sequence: CASSSPPEETQYF. The CDR3 coding sequence is TGTGCCAGTAGTAGTCCTCCCGAAGAGACCCAGTACTTC.